The rows below give T cell receptor beta chains drawn from one sample of a study of Graves' ophthalmopathy and Graves' hyperthyroidism. TCRdb ran MiXCR on the multiplex PCR reads and lists one entry per CDR3 protein. The sample holds over a million distinct CDR3 sequences, about two fifths seen once. The sample consisted of peripheral blood or thyroid tissue (not recorded which). These receptors originate from an adult man with Graves' hyperthyroidism. CDR3s include the opening cysteine and the closing phenylalanine or tryptophan. The order of the fields is V gene, clone size, CDR3 length, D gene, J gene, CDR3 DNA, CDR3 protein. A D gene is named only where the DNA matches it firmly. For some rows the clone size is stated as once, few or many, or as a class when expanded; others skip it.

TRBV29-1	-	14	TRBD1	TRBJ1-2	TGCAGCGTTGAAGGTAGACAGGGGGCTTCTGGCTACACCTTC	CSVEGRQGASGYTF
TRBV15	-	16	-	TRBJ1-5	TGTGCCACCGGGGGGCCAACAGGGACGGGGGGTCAGCCCCAGCATTTT	CATGGPTGTGGQPQHF
TRBV5-6	-	16	TRBD1	TRBJ1-6	TGTGCCAGCAGCTTGGACCTAACAGGGGACAATTCACCCCTCCACTTT	CASSLDLTGDNSPLHF
TRBV11-2	few	15	TRBD2	TRBJ2-2	TGTGCCAGCAGCTTCCGGGAGGGCCTGGGAGGGGAGCTGTTTTTT	CASSFREGLGGELFF
TRBV6-2/TRBV6-3	-	14	TRBD2	TRBJ2-7	TGTGCCAGCACCATTGGACTAGCGGGCTACGAGCAGTACTTC	CASTIGLAGYEQYF
TRBV24-1	many	15	-	TRBJ2-2	TGTGCCACCAGTGAAGCTTATTCGAACACCGGGGAGCTGTTTTTT	CATSEAYSNTGELFF
TRBV7-9	few	15	TRBD1	TRBJ1-5	TGTGCCAGCAGCCAAGAGACAGGGGAGTATCAGCCCCAGCATTTT	CASSQETGEYQPQHF
TRBV7-9	-	15	TRBD1	TRBJ2-7	TGTGCCAGCAGAATGCTGGGACAGGGGTGGGGCGAGCAGTACTTC	CASRMLGQGWGEQYF
TRBV19	many	15	TRBD2	TRBJ2-7	TGTGCCAGTAGTGATGGGACTAGCGGAGACAACGAGCAGTACTTC	CASSDGTSGDNEQYF
TRBV13	many	15	TRBD1	TRBJ2-7	TGTGCCAGCAGCCGGGACCGGGACAGGGTAGGCGAGCAGTACTTC	CASSRDRDRVGEQYF
TRBV29-1	few	14	TRBD1	TRBJ2-3	TGCAGCGTTGGGGTGACAGGGGGCACAGATACGCACTATTTT	CSVGVTGGTDTHYF
TRBV4-3	-	16	-	TRBJ2-7	TGCGCCAGCAGCAAAGCGGTCCCCCAGAGCTCCTACGAGCAGTACTTC	CASSKAVPQSSYEQYF
TRBV2	-	13	TRBD1	TRBJ2-5	TGTGCCATCAGCGGACAGGGGTATGAGACCCAGTACTTC	CAISGQGYETQYF
TRBV20-1	-	15	-	TRBJ2-5	TGCAGTGCCTCGAGAGAGGGGGGTGAGGTGAAGACCCAGTACTTC	CSASREGGEVKTQYF
TRBV4-3	few	16	-	TRBJ2-7	TGCGCCAGCAGCCAAGATCTGACAGCTCCCTCCTACGAGCAGTACTTC	CASSQDLTAPSYEQYF
TRBV7-8	-	15	TRBD1	TRBJ2-7	TGTGCCAGCAGGTCTGGGACAGGGGGCGCAACCGAGCAGTACTTC	CASRSGTGGATEQYF
TRBV3-1	-	14	-	TRBJ1-5	TGTGCCACCGGGTGGGGGGTGAGCAATCAGCCCCAGCATTTT	CATGWGVSNQPQHF
TRBV2	-	15	TRBD2	TRBJ2-1	TGTGCCAGCAGTGGGGCTAGCGGGAGTTTCAATGAGCAGTTCTTC	CASSGASGSFNEQFF
TRBV11-2	many	14	TRBD2	TRBJ2-6	TGTGCCAGCAGCTTAGATATGCTAGCGGCCGTCCTGACTTTC	CASSLDMLAAVLTF
TRBV29-1	once	16	-	TRBJ2-3	TGCAGCGTTTCCGCCTACCCACAGGAGGACACAGATACGCAGTATTTT	CSVSAYPQEDTDTQYF
TRBV10-3	many	15	TRBD1	TRBJ2-7	TGTGCCATCAGTCAGCCATCAGGGGGTATCTACGAGCAGTACTTC	CAISQPSGGIYEQYF
TRBV6-5	many	13	-	TRBJ1-2	TGTGCCAGCAGCCCACACCGGAGCTATGGCTACACCTTC	CASSPHRSYGYTF
TRBV3-1	-	14	TRBD1	TRBJ2-5	TGTGCCAGCAGCCAAACAGGGGGCCTGGAGACCCAGTACTTC	CASSQTGGLETQYF
TRBV12-3/TRBV12-4	-	13	-	TRBJ1-1	TGTGCCAGCAAACTTGGCAGGGACACTGAAGCTTTCTTT	CASKLGRDTEAFF
TRBV5-1	-	13	-	TRBJ1-1	TGTGCCAGCAGCCAAACGGACAGCGCTGAAGCTTTCTTT	CASSQTDSAEAFF
TRBV20-1	-	15	TRBD2	TRBJ2-7	TGCAGTGCTAGAGCACTAGCGCCCGAGTCCTACGAGCAGTACTTC	CSARALAPESYEQYF
TRBV14	many	13	-	TRBJ1-1	TGTGCCAGCAGCCTCGGCAGCCACACTGAAGCTTTCTTT	CASSLGSHTEAFF
TRBV20-1	many	15	-	TRBJ2-2	TGCAGTGCTATCCAGTCTAGAACGGACACCGGGGAGCTGTTTTTT	CSAIQSRTDTGELFF
TRBV6-2/TRBV6-3	once	13	-	TRBJ1-1	TGTGCCAGCAGTTACGCCGCGGGGACTGAAGCTTTCTTT	CASSYAAGTEAFF